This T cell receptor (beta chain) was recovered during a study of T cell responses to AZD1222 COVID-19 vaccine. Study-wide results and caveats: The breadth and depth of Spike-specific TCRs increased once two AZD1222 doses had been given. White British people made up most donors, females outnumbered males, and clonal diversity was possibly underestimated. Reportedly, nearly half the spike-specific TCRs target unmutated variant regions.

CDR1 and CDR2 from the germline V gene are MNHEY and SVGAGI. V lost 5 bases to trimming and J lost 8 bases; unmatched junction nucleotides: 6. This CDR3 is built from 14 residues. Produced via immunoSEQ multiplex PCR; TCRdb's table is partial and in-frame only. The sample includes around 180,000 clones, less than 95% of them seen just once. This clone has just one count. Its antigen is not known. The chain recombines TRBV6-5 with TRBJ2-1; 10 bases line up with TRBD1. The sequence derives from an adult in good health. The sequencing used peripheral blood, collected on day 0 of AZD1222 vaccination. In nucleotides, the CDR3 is TGTGCCAGCAGTCCGGGGGGACAGGGGTATGAGCAGTTCTTC. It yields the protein CASSPGGQGYEQFF.